These T cell receptor beta chains were read from a single sample in a study of post-analysis software for immune sequencing data. TCRdb analysed the PCR reads with MiXCR anew, one entry per CDR3 protein. The profile shows about 770,000 distinct CDR3 sequences, around 42% of them singletons. Source material: blood. The receptors come from a girl between 10 and 17 years old with multiple sclerosis. Each CDR3 is given with its conserved first and last residue. Fields, in order: V gene, D gene, J gene, clone size, CDR3 DNA, CDR3 protein. D genes are given only for firm matches. Expanded clones are given a class, and other clones once, few, many or no size at all.

TRBV27	TRBD1	TRBJ2-5	.	TGTGCCAGCAGACCTCAGGGGGTAGGCCAAGAGACCCAGTACTTC	CASRPQGVGQETQYF
TRBV2	.	TRBJ2-7	.	TGTGCCAGCAGTGAAGGAGTAGGCTCCTACGAGCAGTACTTC	CASSEGVGSYEQYF
TRBV19	.	TRBJ1-4	.	TGTGCCAGTAGTTTTATGGGCTGGCTGTTTTTT	CASSFMGWLFF
TRBV28	.	TRBJ2-3	.	TGTGCCAGCGGGGGGCTAGCGGTGGGAGATACGCAGTATTTT	CASGGLAVGDTQYF
TRBV28	TRBD1	TRBJ2-7	.	TGTGCCAGCACGACGTGGACAGGGACGTACGAGCAGTACTTC	CASTTWTGTYEQYF
TRBV12-5	.	TRBJ2-1	.	TGTGCTAGTGGTTCCAGCGGGTTCTACAATGAGCAGTTCTTC	CASGSSGFYNEQFF
TRBV2	.	TRBJ2-7	few	TGTGCCAGCAGCCGGTGGGGGGAACCTGGGGAGCAGTACTTC	CASSRWGEPGEQYF
TRBV6-5	.	TRBJ1-2	.	TGTGCCAGCAGTCAACAGGACTATGGCTACACCTTC	CASSQQDYGYTF
TRBV12-3/TRBV12-4	.	TRBJ2-3	once	TGTGCCAGCAGTCTCCGGGACGGCATGAGAGCAGATATGCAGTATTTT	CASSLRDGMRADMQYF
TRBV27	.	TRBJ1-1	.	TGTGCCGGCAGTCGTGGGGGGGGCGGATCCGAAGCTTTCTTT	CAGSRGGGGSEAFF
TRBV29-1	TRBD1	TRBJ2-7	.	TGCAGCGTCGAACTCCCCGGGACAGGGTTGACCTACGAGCAGTACTTC	CSVELPGTGLTYEQYF
TRBV20-1	.	TRBJ2-2	.	TGCAGTGCTAGAGATCGGGGGTTGACTGGTTCCGGGGAGCTGTTTTTT	CSARDRGLTGSGELFF
TRBV20-1	.	TRBJ2-7	.	TGCAGTGCTCACCCTGGGGGAGATGCCTACGAGCAGTACTTC	CSAHPGGDAYEQYF
TRBV3-1	.	TRBJ2-3	.	TGTGCCAGCAGCCAAGGACTAGACGCAGATACGCAGTATTTT	CASSQGLDADTQYF
TRBV12-3/TRBV12-4	TRBD2	TRBJ2-4	few	TGTGCCAGCAAACGGACTAGCGATAAAAACATTCAGTACTTC	CASKRTSDKNIQYF
TRBV9	.	TRBJ2-6	.	TGTGCCAGCAGCGTAGGGCTAGCTAGGATCTCTGGGGCCAACGTCCTGACTTTC	CASSVGLARISGANVLTF
TRBV18	.	TRBJ2-3	.	TGTGCCAGCTCCTTGGATTTCACAGATACGCAGTATTTT	CASSLDFTDTQYF
TRBV15	.	TRBJ2-4	few	TGTGCCACCAGCCTACCCCCCGGGACCTTGGGCTGGAACATTCAGTACTTC	CATSLPPGTLGWNIQYF
TRBV7-2	TRBD1	TRBJ1-2	few	TGTGCCAGCAGCCCAGTAGGGACAGGAGGCGGCTACACCTTC	CASSPVGTGGGYTF
TRBV7-7	.	TRBJ2-5	.	TGTGCTAGCAGCTTAGCCCCTGCAGAGACCCAGTACTTC	CASSLAPAETQYF
TRBV2	.	TRBJ2-1	.	TGTGCCAGCAGTGAGGCTACTAGAGAGTTCTTC	CASSEATREFF
TRBV4-2	.	TRBJ1-6	.	TGTGCCAGCAGCCGAGATACCGGTACTAATTCACCCCTCCACTTT	CASSRDTGTNSPLHF
TRBV3-1	.	TRBJ2-3	.	TGTGCCAGCAGCCATGGCGCAGATACGCAGTATTTT	CASSHGADTQYF
TRBV20-1	.	TRBJ2-1	.	TGCAGTGCTAGAAACCCCGGGGGTGAGCAGTTCTTC	CSARNPGGEQFF
TRBV5-1	TRBD1	TRBJ1-1	.	TGCGCCAGCAGCTTGGGAAGGGTACAGGGGGCACGGGGGACTGAAGCTTTCTTT	CASSLGRVQGARGTEAFF
TRBV7-3	.	TRBJ2-7	few	TGTGCCAGCAGCTTAGGGGTCGGCTACAATGAGCAGTACTTC	CASSLGVGYNEQYF
TRBV10-3	TRBD2	TRBJ2-7	.	TGTGCCACGCTAACAGGAGGCGGGGGCTCCTACGAGCAGTACTTC	CATLTGGGGSYEQYF
TRBV11-3	TRBD2	TRBJ2-7	few	TGTGCCAGCAGCTCGAGCCAAGGACTAGCGGTCTACGAGCAGTACTTC	CASSSSQGLAVYEQYF
TRBV10-1	.	TRBJ2-1	.	TGCGCCAGCAGTCCCACGGAGGGGGGCTACAATGAGCAGTTCTTC	CASSPTEGGYNEQFF
TRBV18	TRBD2	TRBJ2-1	few	TGTGCCAGCTCACCTGAGTTTTTAGCGGGAGGTAATGAGCAGTTCTTC	CASSPEFLAGGNEQFF
TRBV7-3	.	TRBJ2-1	once	TGTGCCAGCAGCTTAACTGGAGGGACCCCACCCTACAATGAGCAGTTCTTC	CASSLTGGTPPYNEQFF
TRBV5-1	TRBD2	TRBJ2-7	.	TGCGCCAGCAGCCTCGGGCGGGAGGCCCACGAGCAGTACTTC	CASSLGREAHEQYF
TRBV12-3/TRBV12-4	TRBD2	TRBJ2-3	.	TGTGCCAGCAGTAGCGGGATTACTAGCACAGATACGCAGTATTTT	CASSSGITSTDTQYF
TRBV7-8	TRBD2	TRBJ2-1	.	TGTGCCAGCAGCTTATTCCTAGCGGGAGGAGCTTACAATGAGCAGTTCTTC	CASSLFLAGGAYNEQFF
TRBV10-3	.	TRBJ2-2	.	TGTGCCACCGGTCGAACCGGGGAGCTGTTTTTT	CATGRTGELFF
TRBV6-1	TRBD2	TRBJ2-7	.	TGTGCCAGCAGCTCTTTCGGACTAGCGGACGTGAGCTCCTACGAGCAGTACTTC	CASSSFGLADVSSYEQYF
TRBV12-3/TRBV12-4	.	TRBJ2-2	.	TGTGCCAGCAGTCCCTATTCAGGACAGAACACCGGGGAGCTGTTTTTT	CASSPYSGQNTGELFF
TRBV5-1	.	TRBJ1-1	once	TGCGCCAGCAGCTTGGGGCAGGGTAGATCGGCTTTCTTT	CASSLGQGRSAFF
TRBV10-2	.	TRBJ1-2	few	TGCGCCAGCAGTCCGGACTCTTTCTATGGCTACACCTTC	CASSPDSFYGYTF
TRBV6-1	.	TRBJ2-7	once	TGTGCCAGCAGGGTTCGAGGGATGAGCTACGAGCAGTACTTC	CASRVRGMSYEQYF